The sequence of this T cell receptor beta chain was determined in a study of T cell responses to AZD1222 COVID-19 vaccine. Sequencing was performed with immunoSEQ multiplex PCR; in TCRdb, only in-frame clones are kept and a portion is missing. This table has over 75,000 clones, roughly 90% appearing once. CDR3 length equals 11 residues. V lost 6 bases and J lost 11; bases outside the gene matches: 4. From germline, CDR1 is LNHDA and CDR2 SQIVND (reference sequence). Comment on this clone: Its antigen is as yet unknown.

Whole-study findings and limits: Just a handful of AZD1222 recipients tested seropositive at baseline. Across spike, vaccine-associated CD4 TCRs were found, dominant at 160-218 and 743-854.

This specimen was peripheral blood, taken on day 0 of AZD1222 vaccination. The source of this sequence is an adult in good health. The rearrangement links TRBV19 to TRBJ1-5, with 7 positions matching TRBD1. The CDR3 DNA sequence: TGTGCCAGTAGGGCCCAGGGGGCCCAGCATTTT. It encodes CASRAQGAQHF.